One sample yielded the 5 T cell receptor beta chains listed below, sequenced in a study of identical twins (dated by TCRdb to 2015 to 2016). The library relied on 5' RACE. Reads for this sample came from an Illumina HiSeq 2000. Clones were called with MiXCR by TCRdb after fastp trimmed the public reads at Q25, and only in-frame beta chains were retained. Every CDR3 protein is listed once, alongside the most common genes and DNA of its rows. This sample gives some 630,000 distinct CDR3 sequences in total; roughly 7.1% of them show up just once. 1.5% to 2% of the sample is taken by the ten largest. These records were also assigned to another study, of yellow fever vaccine responses in identical twins.

The sequenced material came from PBMCs. These receptors all come from a young woman in good health.

This clonotype was picked up many times. J is TRBJ2-1 and V is TRBV3-1; TRBD1 agrees at 9 bases. Germline trimming cut 0 bases from V and 8 bases from J; bases unmatched to any gene: 2. CDR3 length: 14 residues. Germline V gives CDR1 LGHDT, CDR2 YNNKEL (reference sequence). The CDR3 DNA is TGTGCCAGCAGCCAAGAACAGGGGGCCCATGAGCAGTTCTTC. Its protein is CASSQEQGAHEQFF.

In this sample, this clonotype turned up a few times. The genes are TRBV20-1 and TRBJ1-5; D gene unclear. V lost 4 bases and J lost 3, with 16 bases in between. The CDR3 runs to 15 residues. The germline gives CDR1 DFQATT, CDR2 SNEGSKA (reference sequence). CDR3 sequence (DNA): TGCAGTGCTATTGTCCGGCAGGCTTACAATCAGCCCCAGCATTTT. This translates into CSAIVRQAYNQPQHF.

This clonotype appeared a few times. The chain combines TRBV28 with TRBJ2-7, with 7 nucleotides matching TRBD1. Germline CDR1 reads MDHEN; CDR2 reads SYDVKM. The CDR3 has 11 residues. The CDR3, as DNA: TGTGCCAGCAGTTCAGGGACAGACCGGAACGTC. Amino acids: CASSSGTDRNV.

This chain's CDR3 is CASSPTLSEETQYF. CDR3 sequence (DNA): TGCGCCAGCAGCCCAACTCTATCCGAAGAGACCCAGTACTTC. The genes are TRBV5-1 and TRBJ2-5; D is unresolved. The CDR3 has 14 amino acids. Germline V gives CDR1 SGHRS, CDR2 YFSETQ. V was shortened by 4 bases and J by 3 bases, with 13 bases between the two germline ends.

The V and J genes are TRBV7-7 and TRBJ2-2; D is undetermined. Germline values: CDR1 SSHAT, CDR2 FNYEAQ (reference sequence). Trimming took 4 bases from V and 1 from J, leaving 13 bases between them. The CDR3 is 16 residues long. CDR3 amino acids: CASSSSQTWNTGELFF. The DNA of the CDR3 is TGTGCCAGCAGCTCCAGCCAGACATGGAACACCGGGGAGCTGTTTTTT.